This record looks at one TCR beta chain sequence and its context. The target antigen is unknown. These data originate in a study of OX40 agonist ivuxolimab in advanced cancers. Whole-study results and caveats: Partial responders dosed at 0.1-3.0 mg/kg displayed clonal expansion ranking among the lowest.

Sequencing was performed with immunoSEQ multiplex PCR; in TCRdb, only in-frame clones are kept and a portion is missing. The sample carries 95,000 to 150,000 clones, around 93% recorded once. CDR1 and CDR2 (germline): SGDLS, YYNGEE. The V segment lost 2 bases and the J segment 1 base; nucleotides outside the gene matches: 5. The CDR3 loop spans 15 amino acids. This rearrangement joins TRBV9 to TRBJ2-7; 8 bases align to TRBD2. Sequencing was performed on CD4+ or CD8+ T cells sorted from blood, taken in a trial of the OX40 agonist ivuxolimab. The clonotype originates from an adult with an advanced solid tumor such as melanoma, head and neck, liver or kidney cancer. This CDR3 is CASSVTSGTSYEQYF. For the CDR3, the DNA is TGTGCCAGCAGCGTTACTAGCGGCACATCCTACGAGCAGTACTTC.